This T cell receptor beta chain came from a study of shared clonotypes between healthy human individuals. Per the germline V gene, CDR1 is SNHLY and CDR2 is FYNNEI. This CDR3 has 18 amino acids. The ends lost 5 bases at V and 0 bases at J; junction bases unmatched: 12. Details on this clone: The antigen is not known.

Study-level results: Researchers found naive subsets generally carried larger estimated richness than memory subsets. Clonotype sharing across a handful of donors was observed for around 5% of naive CD4 clonotypes.

Profiling relied on immunoSEQ multiplex PCR, and the TCRdb table lists in-frame clones only, not all of them. Of hundreds of thousands of clones listed, approximately 95% are singletons. V gene TRBV2 combines with J gene TRBJ2-3; 9 nucleotides match TRBD2. Sequenced input: naive CD4+ T cells sorted from blood. Subset noted: CD45RA+ positively selected. This receptor was taken from a woman in her twenties or thirties in good health. The CDR3 DNA is TGTGCCAGCAGTCGCCGGTCACTAGCGGGTAGGAGCACAGATACGCAGTATTTT. Translation: CASSRRSLAGRSTDTQYF.